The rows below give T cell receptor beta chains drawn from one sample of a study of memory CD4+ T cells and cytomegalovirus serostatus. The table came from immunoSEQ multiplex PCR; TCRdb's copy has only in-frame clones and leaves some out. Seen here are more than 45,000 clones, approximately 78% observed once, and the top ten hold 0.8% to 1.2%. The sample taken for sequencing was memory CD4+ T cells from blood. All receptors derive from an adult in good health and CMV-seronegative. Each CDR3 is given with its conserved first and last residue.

CDR3: CASSFLLNQPQHF
V: TRBV28
J: TRBJ1-5

CDR3: CASSPRRAGMNTEAFF
V: TRBV18
J: TRBJ1-1

CDR3: CASSVGGSGLQETQYF
V: TRBV9
J: TRBJ2-5

CDR3: CASSPRAQNIQYF
V: TRBV18
J: TRBJ2-4

CDR3: CASRDSGANVLTF
V: TRBV7-3
J: TRBJ2-6

CDR3: CASNRSGGKLFF
V: TRBV7-2
J: TRBJ1-4

CDR3: CASSQDWTGGNTIYF
V: TRBV4-1
J: TRBJ1-3

CDR3: CASSLVLLAGTQYF
V: TRBV11-2
J: TRBJ2-5

CDR3: CASSPPGQGNYEQYF
V: TRBV11-1
J: TRBJ2-7

CDR3: CASRLTSGTIEQYF
V: TRBV6-5
J: -

CDR3: CAISADRDGEKLFF
V: TRBV10-3
J: TRBJ1-4

CDR3: CASRPFGGGPNYGYTF
V: TRBV6-6
J: TRBJ1-2

CDR3: CASSLALGVADTQYF
V: TRBV7-9
J: TRBJ2-3

CDR3: CASGSGTRAFF
V: TRBV12-5
J: TRBJ1-1

CDR3: CASSPGRNSPLHF
V: TRBV18
J: TRBJ1-6

CDR3: CASSYGTGDSGANVLTF
V: TRBV7-9
J: TRBJ2-6

CDR3: CASRGQGHNSPLHF
V: TRBV19
J: TRBJ1-6

CDR3: CASSLEGGGYGYTF
V: TRBV5-1
J: TRBJ1-2

CDR3: CASSLERSYTDTQYF
V: TRBV7-3
J: TRBJ2-3

CDR3: CASSVELRETQYF
V: TRBV9
J: TRBJ2-5

CDR3: CASSMTSPTDTQYF
V: TRBV18
J: TRBJ2-3

CDR3: CASLTDRHGEQFF
V: TRBV12-5
J: TRBJ2-1

CDR3: CAISEGTGYQPQHF
V: TRBV10-3
J: TRBJ1-5

CDR3: CASSFTSGSGYEQYF
V: TRBV11-3
J: TRBJ2-7

CDR3: CASRLGTHGELFF
V: TRBV28
J: TRBJ2-2

CDR3: CASSERNSLHGYTF
V: TRBV25-1
J: TRBJ1-2

CDR3: CSVAPSGRTEQFF
V: TRBV29-1
J: TRBJ2-1

CDR3: CASSRDSNYGYTF
V: TRBV5-1
J: TRBJ1-2

CDR3: CASSTSRQRNQPQHF
V: TRBV7-8
J: TRBJ1-5

CDR3: CASSLATGPPGF
V: TRBV7-8
J: TRBJ2-7

CDR3: CAWSVIGETQYF
V: TRBV30
J: TRBJ2-5

CDR3: CASSLRRRDYEQYF
V: TRBV5-1
J: TRBJ2-7

CDR3: CASSAGQGVYEQYF
V: TRBV9
J: TRBJ2-7

CDR3: CASSPMGSNQPQHF
V: TRBV18
J: TRBJ1-5

CDR3: CASSLDDRGGGTEAFF
V: TRBV5-4
J: TRBJ1-1

CDR3: CATSRDPQGGQPQHF
V: TRBV15
J: TRBJ1-5

CDR3: CASSAGTVSGDYEQYF
V: TRBV7-2
J: TRBJ2-7

CDR3: CASIGSFLGQETQYF
V: TRBV6-6
J: TRBJ2-5

CDR3: CASSPGTSSVTGELFF
V: TRBV18
J: TRBJ2-2

CDR3: CASSLANYGYTF
V: TRBV11-3
J: TRBJ1-2

CDR3: CASSPGHYYGYTF
V: TRBV7-6
J: TRBJ1-2

CDR3: CASSPVRGAESSGNTIYF
V: TRBV9
J: TRBJ1-3